The clone carrying this T cell receptor (beta chain) is a singleton in its sample. The repertoire was sequenced with immunoSEQ multiplex PCR; TCRdb's copy has only in-frame clones and lacks some. The table includes about 540,000 clones, around 82% detected once. V lost 5 bases to trimming and J lost 4 bases; unmatched junction nucleotides: 9. This CDR3 is built from 15 residues. Germline V gene data show CDR1 as SGHNT and CDR2 as YENEEA. The source of the sample is a study of shared T cell receptors in the human thymus. The same sample was also used in a study of human thymus T cells. That work contributes: Donors were healthy Finnish infants having corrective surgery for congenital heart defects.

This chain uses TRBV11-3 with TRBJ2-3; 7 nucleotides agree with TRBD2. This TCR derives from a boy under three years old with a congenital heart defect. The sequenced material came from thymocytes. The CDR3 region is CASSQHAGVADTQYF. The CDR3 DNA is TGTGCCAGCAGCCAACACGCGGGAGTGGCAGATACGCAGTATTTT.